A single TCR beta chain is shown here with its context. The data originate from a study of blood T cell repertoires in COVID-19. On the study more broadly: The origin of the acute and convalescent COVID-19 samples was the United States, Italy and Spain. From T cells, B-cell-depleted T cells, or PBMCs came the material, which was cDNA or gDNA.

The J segment lost 3 bases and the V segment lost 4 bases, leaving 17 bases of the junction unmatched. The germline gives CDR1 KGHDR, CDR2 SFDVKD. The CDR3 sequence is 19 residues long. In the source study's methods: Nucleated cell number was recorded as an estimate derived from reference gene primer amplification. Method: immunoSEQ multiplex PCR; TCRdb's copy keeps in-frame clones and lacks some. D and trimming were read from the DNA, whereas the V and J calls and clone size are those reported in that table. The sample consists of 54,000 or so clones, about 82% of them appearing once. The specimen sequenced was peripheral blood. The chain carries TRBV24-1 and TRBJ1-5; 7 nucleotides match TRBD1. The TCR was taken from a woman aged 80 or over with acute or convalescent COVID-19. CDR3 in DNA: TGTGCCACCAGTGAAAAACCCCGAGAGGGGGCGAGGGACAATCAGCCCCAGCATTTT. This gives the protein CATSEKPREGARDNQPQHF.